Following are 10 T cell receptor beta chains from one sample sequenced in a study of read filtering for tumor transcriptome and immune sequencing. This library used about 400 ng RNA and molecular barcoded adaptors spanning alpha/delta and beta/gamma chains. Each CDR3 protein is one row after TCRdb ran MiXCR on the reads. The data show about 48,000 distinct CDR3 sequences, around 20% seen once. Sample: a population of CD138-negative cells sorted from bone marrow. These receptors originate from a donor aged 40 or over with multiple myeloma.

This clonotype was seen many times. This chain links TRBV7-2 with TRBJ2-1; 9 bases line up with TRBD2. V was clipped by 4 bases and J by 1 base; unmatched bases: 5. In germline, CDR1 is SGHTA, CDR2 FQGNSA. CDR3 length: 16 residues. The CDR3 DNA sequence: TGTGCCAGCAGCTCAATGGCGGGAGGGTCCTACAATGAGCAGTTCTTC. It specifies CASSSMAGGSYNEQFF.

Turning to this clonotype: A much bigger clone sits one base away, suggesting this may be a read error. The chain has TRBV15 and TRBJ2-7, with D uncertain. The germline CDR1 and CDR2 sequences are LNHNV and YYDKDF (reference sequence). The CDR3 runs 12 residues. The CDR3 is CATGRETYEQYF. The CDR3 DNA reads TGTGCCACCGGCAGAGAAACCTACGAGCAGTACTTC.

At least ten counts were recorded for this clonotype. The rearrangement uses TRBV21-1 and TRBJ2-7; whether TRBD1, the table's D call, matches the DNA was not checked. TRBV21-1 constitutes a pseudogene. The CDR3 loop spans 16 amino acids. As DNA, the CDR3 is TGTGCCAGCAGCAAACCCGGGCAGGGTCGAACCTACGAGCAGTACTTC. Translation gives CASSKPGQGRTYEQYF.

With regard to this clonotype: A far more abundant clone sits one base away, making this likely a read error. The chain couples TRBV7-9 to TRBJ2-3; TRBD2 agrees at 9 bases. There are 14 residues in the CDR3. Germline loops: CDR1 SEHNR, CDR2 FQNEAQ (reference sequence). The CDR3 DNA follows: TGTACCAGCAGCCGGACTAGCGGCACAGATACGCAGTATTTT. Amino acid sequence: CTSSRTSGTDTQYF.

As for this clonotype: This may be a read error, as it is one base from a much larger clone. The V and J genes are TRBV29-1 and TRBJ2-7; D perhaps matches TRBD1 (5 bases). Trimming stripped 6 bases from V and 7 bases from J, with 16 bases between. CDR3 length: 12 residues. The germline gives CDR1 SQVTM, CDR2 ANQGSEA. The CDR3 DNA reads TGCAGCGTGGCAGAGCAGGGCCGAGAGCAGTACTTC. This sequence encodes CSVAEQGREQYF.

The sample holds many counts of this clonotype. The rearrangement joins TRBV20-1 to TRBJ2-5; TRBD2 matches at 8 bases. From germline, CDR1 is DFQATT and CDR2 SNEGSKA (reference sequence). The trim removed 5 bases at V and 3 bases at J, leaving 11 bases unmatched. This CDR3 spans 15 amino acids. The CDR3 sequence is CSAEGISGSEETQYF. CDR3 nucleotide sequence: TGCAGTGCTGAGGGAATCAGCGGGAGTGAAGAGACCCAGTACTTC.

The sample holds many counts of this clonotype. The rearrangement links TRBV29-1 to TRBJ1-2; a weak D match, TRBD1 (5 bases). Germline CDR1 SQVTM, CDR2 ANQGSEA. This CDR3 is 10 amino acids long. In DNA, the CDR3 is TGCAGTGATGTAGGGGAAGGCTACACCTTC. This encodes CSDVGEGYTF.

This clonotype was seen repeatedly, ten times or more. The gene calls are TRBV20-1 and TRBJ2-1; D uncertain. V gave up 2 bases and J gave up 8 bases, with 10 bases separating them. CDR3 size: 12 residues. Germline CDR1 and CDR2: DFQATT and SNEGSKA (reference sequence). Here the CDR3 DNA reads TGCAGTGCTAGACCCGCTACCGATGAGCAGTTCTTC. This gives the protein CSARPATDEQFF.

The table lists this clonotype with many counts. The chain recombines TRBV7-2 with TRBJ2-1, with 12 bases identical to TRBD2. CDR3 size: 16 residues. Germline V gene lookup returns CDR1 SGHTA and CDR2 FQGNSA. Germline trimming cut 5 bases from V and 8 bases from J; bases unmatched to any gene: 10. CDR3 DNA: TGTGCCAGCAGCACCCGGACTAGCGGGGACCGTCATGAGCAGTTCTTC. Amino acids: CASSTRTSGDRHEQFF. Looking up the rest from reference TRBV7-2 and TRBJ2-1 gives the full variable domain: GAGVSQSPSNKVTEKGKDVELRCDPISGHTALYWYRQSLGQGLEFLIYFQGNSAPDKSGLPSDRFSAERTGGSVSTLTIQRTQQEDSAVYLCASSTRTSGDRHEQFFGPGTRLTVL.

A note on this clonotype: This clone may be a read error of a much larger clone one base away. The CDR3 loop is CAISSQQGDVTQYF. The DNA for the CDR3 is TGTGCCATCAGCTCCCAACAGGGGGATGTTACGCAGTATTTT. This rearrangement joins TRBV5-4 to TRBJ2-3; 8 positions match TRBD1. The CDR3 is 14 residues long. Germline values: CDR1 SGHNT, CDR2 YYREEE (reference sequence).